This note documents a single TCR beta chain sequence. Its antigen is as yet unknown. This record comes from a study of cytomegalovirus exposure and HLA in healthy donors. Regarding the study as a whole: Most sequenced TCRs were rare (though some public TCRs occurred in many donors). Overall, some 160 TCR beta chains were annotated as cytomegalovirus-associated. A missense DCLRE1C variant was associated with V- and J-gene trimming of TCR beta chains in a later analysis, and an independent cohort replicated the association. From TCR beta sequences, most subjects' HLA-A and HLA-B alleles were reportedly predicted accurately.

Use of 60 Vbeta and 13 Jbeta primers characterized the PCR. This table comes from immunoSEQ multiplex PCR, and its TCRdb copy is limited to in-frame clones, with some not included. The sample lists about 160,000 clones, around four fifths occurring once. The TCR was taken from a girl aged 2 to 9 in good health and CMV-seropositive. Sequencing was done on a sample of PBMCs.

The CDR3 here is CASMAGPPEGNQPQHF. Written as DNA, the CDR3 is TGTGCCAGCATGGCCGGTCCGCCCGAGGGCAATCAGCCCCAGCATTTT. The chain couples TRBV28 to TRBJ1-5; D unclear. V was pared by 7 bases and J by 2 bases, with 18 bases between. This CDR3 is 16 amino acids long. Germline V gives CDR1 MDHEN, CDR2 SYDVKM.